This TCR beta chain appears in the sequencing data of a study of shared T cell receptors in the human thymus. Repertoires were generated with immunoSEQ multiplex PCR, while TCRdb's copy carries only in-frame clones and drops some. The table lists over 350,000 clones, 85% to 95% of them singletons. CDR1 is MDHEN and CDR2 is SYDVKM in the germline V gene. V shed 3 bases and J 5 bases; nucleotides not matched to a gene: 3. The CDR3 runs to 14 residues. The sequence came from a human donor. The chain recombines TRBV28 with TRBJ2-2; 7 positions agree with TRBD1. Sample: thymocytes. The CDR3 DNA reads as TGTGCCAGCAGTTTTAACAGGGGTACCGGGGAGCTGTTTTTT. This translates into CASSFNRGTGELFF.